These T cell receptor beta chains were read from a single sample in a study of T-cell memory formation after mild COVID-19. TCRdb passed the 5' RACE reads through MiXCR, listing each CDR3 protein once. The sample has some 340,000 distinct CDR3 sequences; about an eighth are singletons. The specimen was PBMCs or a T cell subset sorted from them (not recorded which). Receptor source: a man between 18 and 29 years old who had mild COVID-19 (a few samples of this study predate the infection). Cell type and time point are not known. CDR3s include the opening cysteine and the closing phenylalanine or tryptophan. D genes are given only for firm matches. Part of the rows lack a size; the others show once, few, many or a class for expanded clones.

many	TRBV12-5	TRBD1	TRBJ2-3	CASGSRTGADTQYF	TGTGCTAGTGGTTCGCGGACAGGGGCAGATACGCAGTATTTT
many	TRBV6-2/TRBV6-3	-	TRBJ2-5	CASSYSLQETQYF	TGTGCCAGCAGTTACTCGTTACAAGAGACCCAGTACTTC
few	TRBV20-1	TRBD1	TRBJ1-5	CSARRGGDQPQHF	TGCAGTGCCAGGAGAGGGGGCGATCAGCCCCAGCATTTT
-	TRBV7-2	-	TRBJ1-2	CASSFEPRGRGYTF	TGTGCCAGCAGCTTCGAGCCGAGGGGCCGCGGCTACACCTTC
few	TRBV14	-	TRBJ2-3	CASSQAGEWGDTQYF	TGTGCCAGCAGCCAAGCGGGGGAGTGGGGTGATACGCAGTATTTT
-	TRBV18	-	TRBJ2-1	CASSREGDEQFF	TGTGCCAGCTCAAGAGAGGGAGATGAGCAGTTCTTC
-	TRBV7-2	TRBD1	TRBJ2-5	CASSHDRGETQYF	TGTGCCAGCAGCCACGACAGGGGGGAGACCCAGTACTTC
few	TRBV4-1	-	TRBJ1-5	CASSQPGVHGQPQHF	TGCGCCAGCAGCCAACCAGGGGTTCATGGTCAGCCCCAGCATTTT
-	TRBV4-3	TRBD2	TRBJ2-3	CASSPSSGRYTDTQYF	TGCGCCAGCAGCCCTTCTAGCGGGCGGTACACAGATACGCAGTATTTT
many	TRBV7-6	-	TRBJ2-7	CASSPGGYEQYF	TGTGCCAGCAGCCCTGGGGGCTACGAGCAGTACTTC